The 26 T cell receptor beta chains presented below share a single source sample, sequenced in a study of T-cell reconstitution after alpha-beta-depleted transplantation in children. The TCRbeta library was prepared with unique molecular identifiers. Each CDR3 protein gets one entry after TCRdb re-called the PCR reads with MiXCR. The sample holds about 300,000 distinct CDR3 sequences; 10% are singletons and the top ten take around 7.5%. The material sequenced was PBMCs, taken before TCRalphabeta/CD19-depleted stem cell transplant. Receptor source: a boy younger than two with acute myeloid leukemia, due to receive a stem cell transplant.

There are a few counts of this clonotype. This chain links TRBV6-5 with TRBJ2-7; maybe TRBD1 (5 bases). V gave up 0 bases and J gave up 3 bases, with 12 bases separating them. The CDR3 is 15 residues long. Germline assignment: CDR1 MNHEY and CDR2 SVGAGI. Written as DNA, the CDR3 is TGTGCCAGCAGTTACTCCCTGATACAGGTCTACGAGCAGTACTTC. Encoded protein: CASSYSLIQVYEQYF.

This clonotype has ten or more counts. The chain recombines TRBV12-3 or TRBV12-4 with TRBJ2-1; D may match TRBD1 or TRBD2 (5 bases each). The CDR3 consists of 10 residues. V lost 3 bases, J lost 13 bases, and 7 bases lay in between. The CDR3 DNA sequence: TGTGCCAGCAGTTTGAGGGGACAGTTCTTC. Protein product: CASSLRGQFF.

This clonotype occurred many times. The chain combines TRBV7-2 with TRBJ2-1; unclear D gene. V was clipped by 5 bases and J by 4 bases, with 15 bases between them. Per the germline V gene, CDR1 is SGHTA and CDR2 is FQGNSA. This CDR3 contains 15 residues. The CDR3 bases are TGTGCCAGCAGCAAGGGCGGCAAGTCGTACAATGAGCAGTTCTTC. This gives the protein CASSKGGKSYNEQFF.

This clonotype was counted many times. The V and J genes are TRBV12-3 or TRBV12-4 and TRBJ2-7, with D perhaps TRBD1 or TRBD2 (5 bases each). V lost 5 bases, J lost 3 bases, and 11 bases lay in between. The CDR3 extends over 13 amino acids. CDR3 region: CASSGDGIYEQYF. The CDR3 bases are TGTGCCAGCAGTGGGGACGGTATCTACGAGCAGTACTTC.

This clonotype appeared a few times. The rearrangement uses TRBV19 and TRBJ2-2, with TRBD1 matching 9 bases. CDR1 is LNHDA, CDR2 SQIVND, per germline (reference sequence). The CDR3 loop spans 17 amino acids. V lost 4 bases and J lost 1; bases outside the gene matches: 7. The chain's CDR3 is CASSRGQGIMNTGELFF. The CDR3 DNA is TGTGCCAGTAGTAGAGGACAGGGGATTATGAACACCGGGGAGCTGTTTTTT.

This clonotype was observed at least ten times. At one end, the junction sequence differs from germline, possibly due to a read error. The J gene is TRBJ2-3, the V gene TRBV5-1; D ambiguous. This CDR3 has 12 residues. CDR1 and CDR2 from the germline V gene are SGHRS and YFSETQ. The CDR3 sequence: CASSLGSDTQYF. DNA of the CDR3: TGTGCCAGCAGTTTAGGGTCAGATACGCAGTATTTT.

This clonotype has at least ten counts. The V gene is TRBV24-1, the J gene TRBJ2-7; tentative D call: TRBD2 (5 bases). From germline, CDR1 is KGHDR and CDR2 SFDVKD. There are 13 residues in the CDR3. V was cut by 5 bases and J by 4 bases, with 11 bases left in between. The CDR3, as DNA: TGTGCCACCAGTGTGTCAGGAGGATACGAGCAGTACTTC. Translating it yields CATSVSGGYEQYF.

This clonotype was counted many times. The J gene is TRBJ2-4, the V gene TRBV3-1; 9 bases are shared with TRBD1. Germline V gives CDR1 LGHDT, CDR2 YNNKEL (reference sequence). The CDR3 loop spans 14 amino acids. V lost 3 bases to trimming and J lost 5 bases; unmatched junction nucleotides: 2. The CDR3 nucleotides read TGTGCCAGCAGCCATGGGGACAGGGAAAACATTCAGTACTTC. Amino acid sequence: CASSHGDRENIQYF.

This clonotype was found many times. The V gene is TRBV5-1, the J gene TRBJ1-1, with D perhaps matching TRBD1 (5 bases). The ends were cut back, 0 bases at V and 3 bases at J, with 9 bases in the middle. The CDR3 has 14 residues. Germline V gene data show CDR1 as SGHRS and CDR2 as YFSETQ. In DNA, the CDR3 is TGCGCCAGCAGCTTGGTTCAGGGTTACACTGAAGCTTTCTTT. It translates to CASSLVQGYTEAFF.

This clonotype was seen repeatedly, ten times or more. For the CDR3, the DNA is TGCGCCAGCAGGAAGGACAATTCACCCCTCCACTTT. This gives the protein CASRKDNSPLHF. The V call is TRBV5-1, the J call TRBJ1-6, with D hard to call. The germline CDR1 and CDR2 sequences are SGHRS and YFSETQ. The V end lost 5 bases, the J end lost 7 bases, and 7 bases lay between the germline ends. This CDR3 has 12 residues.

There are a few counts of this clonotype. The chain employs TRBV4-2 and TRBJ2-7; 9 bases match TRBD2. The CDR3 sequence is 15 residues long. Per the germline V gene, CDR1 is LGHNA and CDR2 is YNFKEQ. The V and J ends lost 2 bases and 4 bases, in that order; junction bases with no gene match: 6. The CDR3 is CASSQNSGRAYEQYF. The CDR3 DNA reads TGTGCCAGCAGCCAAAATAGCGGGAGAGCGTACGAGCAGTACTTC.

In regard to this clonotype: A much larger clone lies a single base off, so this may be a read error. The rearrangement joins TRBV20-1 to TRBJ1-3; D is unresolved. The germline CDR1 and CDR2 sequences are DFQATT and SNEGSKA (reference sequence). The CDR3 is 14 amino acids. The CDR3 reads CSALQLSSGNTKYF. In DNA form, the CDR3 reads TGCAGTGCTTTACAGTTGAGCTCTGGAAACACCAAATATTTT.

This clonotype was seen at least ten times. This chain's CDR3 is CASSSPGQGPYEQYF. CDR3 coding DNA: TGTGCCAGCAGCTCCCCGGGACAGGGTCCTTACGAGCAGTACTTC. The V and J genes are TRBV5-6 and TRBJ2-7; 9 bases match TRBD1. V was clipped by 3 bases and J by 4 bases; unmatched bases: 8. Germline V CDR1 and CDR2: SGHDT, YYEEEE. The CDR3 is 15 residues long. Full variable domain (outside the CDR3, taken from reference TRBV5-6 and TRBJ2-7): DAGVTQSPTHLIKTRGQQVTLRCSPKSGHDTVSWYQQALGQGPQFIFQYYEEEERQRGNFPDRFSGHQFPNYSSELNVNALLLGDSALYLCASSSPGQGPYEQYFGPGTRLTVT.

This clonotype was picked up many times. This chain links TRBV27 with TRBJ2-4, with 7 nucleotides matching TRBD2. Germline V gene data show CDR1 as MNHEY and CDR2 as SMNVEV (reference sequence). CDR3 size: 15 residues. Losses at the gene ends were 6 bases for V and 4 bases for J; bases not matched to a gene: 9. CDR3 region: CASSSSLALKNIQYF. The CDR3 nucleotides read TGTGCCAGCAGCTCGTCACTAGCGTTAAAAAACATTCAGTACTTC.

This clonotype was seen at least ten times. The chain employs TRBV27 and TRBJ2-3, with D perhaps matching TRBD1 (7 bases). This CDR3 is built from 15 residues. Germline CDR1 and CDR2: MNHEY and SMNVEV (reference sequence). V lost 3 bases to trimming and J lost 4 bases, with 14 bases between them. CDR3 sequence (DNA): TGTGCCAGCAGTTTCGGAGGAGGGGGCGCAGATACGCAGTATTTT. Amino acid sequence: CASSFGGGGADTQYF.

This clonotype was observed many times. The chain recombines TRBV27 with TRBJ2-7; 8 bases map to TRBD1. Looked up from germline, CDR1 is MNHEY and CDR2 is SMNVEV (reference sequence). The J segment lost 0 bases and the V segment lost 6 bases, leaving 7 bases of the junction unmatched. The CDR3 is 15 residues long. Here the CDR3 DNA reads TGTGCCAGCAGCCAATACAGGGGGGCCTCCTACGAGCAGTACTTC. This sequence encodes CASSQYRGASYEQYF.

This clonotype was found a few times. The rearrangement joins TRBV12-3 or TRBV12-4 to TRBJ1-1; no clear D gene. Trimming shortened V by 3 bases and J by 5 bases, and 10 bases separated the two germline ends. The CDR3 has 13 amino acids. CDR3 protein: CASSFGVRTEAFF. CDR3 DNA: TGTGCCAGCAGTTTTGGCGTGAGGACTGAAGCTTTCTTT.

This clonotype came up many times. The V call is TRBV29-1, the J call TRBJ2-7; D may be TRBD2 (5 bases). Per germline, CDR1 SQVTM and CDR2 ANQGSEA. Trimming took off 4 bases at V and 1 base at J, with 14 bases between the two ends. The CDR3 sequence is 14 residues long. The CDR3 loop reads CSVGSGIGSYEQYF. The CDR3 DNA reads as TGCAGCGTTGGGTCGGGGATCGGGTCCTACGAGCAGTACTTC.

The chain couples TRBV20-1 to TRBJ2-4; D gene ambiguous. The V gene lost 6 bases and the J gene lost 0 bases, with 9 bases spanning the gap. This CDR3 is built from 13 residues. Germline CDR1 and CDR2: DFQATT and SNEGSKA (reference sequence). CDR3 protein: CSARKLAKNIQYF. The CDR3 region has the DNA TGCAGTGCACGAAAACTAGCCAAAAACATTCAGTACTTC.

This clonotype was detected only a few times. V gene TRBV5-1 combines with J gene TRBJ2-7, with 10 bases aligning to TRBD2. Per the germline V gene, CDR1 is SGHRS and CDR2 is YFSETQ. The length of the CDR3 is 15 residues. The junction had 6 bases not matched to a gene; V was cut back by 4 bases and J by 2 bases. The DNA for the CDR3 is TGCGCCAGCAGCCCCTGGACTAGCGGTGCCTACGAGCAGTACTTC. Residues: CASSPWTSGAYEQYF.

In its sample, this clonotype was seen many times. The V and J genes are TRBV20-1 and TRBJ2-7; 7 bases align to TRBD1. Germline trimming cut 4 bases from V and 3 bases from J; bases unmatched to any gene: 6. The CDR3 extends over 13 amino acids. CDR1 and CDR2 from the germline V gene are DFQATT and SNEGSKA (reference sequence). The DNA for the CDR3 is TGCAGTGCTAATCAGGGGGAGAGCTACGAGCAGTACTTC. Amino acids: CSANQGESYEQYF.

At least ten counts were recorded for this clonotype. The chain couples TRBV28 to TRBJ2-3; no reliable D call. The germline CDR1 and CDR2 sequences are MDHEN and SYDVKM. This CDR3 is built from 17 residues. V was shortened by 2 bases and J by 0 bases, with 15 bases between the two germline ends. The CDR3 spells CASSLPLVRKSTDTQYF. CDR3 DNA sequence: TGTGCCAGCAGTTTACCTCTGGTGCGGAAGAGCACAGATACGCAGTATTTT.

This clonotype was detected ten times or more. This chain joins TRBV7-9 and TRBJ2-6, with D perhaps TRBD2 (6 bases). Germline CDR1 SEHNR, CDR2 FQNEAQ (reference sequence). The V and J ends lost 11 bases and 0 bases respectively, with 20 bases between them. This CDR3 contains 17 residues. The CDR3 sequence is CAGGTSSPLSGANVLTF. The CDR3 DNA is TGTGCCGGCGGGACCAGTAGCCCTCTCTCTGGGGCCAACGTCCTGACTTTC.

For this clonotype: Relative to the germline gene, one junction end is altered; a read error may explain this. The DNA of the CDR3 is TGTGCCAGCAGTTTTAACCCGACGGGTTCCTACGGGCAGTACTTC. Protein: CASSFNPTGSYGQYF. The gene calls are TRBV12-3 or TRBV12-4 and TRBJ2-7; no reliable D call. The CDR3 runs to 15 residues.

This clonotype came up once. This may stem from a read error, because a much larger clone lies one nucleotide away. In DNA form, the CDR3 reads TGTTCCAGCAGCCCCACTCCGAGTCAGGGACGGGGCTACACCTTC. This gives the protein CSSSPTPSQGRGYTF. This sequence joins TRBV7-9 and TRBJ1-2, with a weak D call TRBD1 (5 bases). The CDR3 loop spans 15 amino acids. Germline CDR1 SEHNR, CDR2 FQNEAQ (reference sequence).

This clonotype occurred many times. The CDR3 reads CASSDPGTLYNEQFF. In DNA form, the CDR3 reads TGCGCCAGCAGTGACCCCGGGACCCTCTACAATGAGCAGTTCTTC. The chain uses TRBV5-1 and TRBJ2-1; D may match TRBD1 or TRBD2 (5 bases each). Trimming removed 5 bases from V and 3 bases from J, with 15 bases in between. The CDR3 has 15 amino acids. Germline V gene lookup returns CDR1 SGHRS and CDR2 YFSETQ.